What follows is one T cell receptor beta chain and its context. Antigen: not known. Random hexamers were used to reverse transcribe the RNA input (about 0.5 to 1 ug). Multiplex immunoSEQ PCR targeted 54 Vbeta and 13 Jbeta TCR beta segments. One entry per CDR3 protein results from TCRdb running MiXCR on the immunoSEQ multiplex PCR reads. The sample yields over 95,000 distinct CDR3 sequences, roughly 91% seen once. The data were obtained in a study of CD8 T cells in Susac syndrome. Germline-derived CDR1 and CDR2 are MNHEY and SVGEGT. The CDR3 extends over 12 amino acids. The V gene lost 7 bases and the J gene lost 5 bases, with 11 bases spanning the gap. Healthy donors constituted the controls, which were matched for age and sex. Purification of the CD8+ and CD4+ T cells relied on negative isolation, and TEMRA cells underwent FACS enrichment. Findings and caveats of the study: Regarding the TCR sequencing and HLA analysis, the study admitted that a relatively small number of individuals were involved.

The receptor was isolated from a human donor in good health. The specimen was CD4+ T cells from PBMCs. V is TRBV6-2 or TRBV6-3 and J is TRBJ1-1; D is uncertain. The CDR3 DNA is TGTGCCAGCACCCGGCTGGGGACTGAAGCTTTCTTT. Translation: CASTRLGTEAFF.